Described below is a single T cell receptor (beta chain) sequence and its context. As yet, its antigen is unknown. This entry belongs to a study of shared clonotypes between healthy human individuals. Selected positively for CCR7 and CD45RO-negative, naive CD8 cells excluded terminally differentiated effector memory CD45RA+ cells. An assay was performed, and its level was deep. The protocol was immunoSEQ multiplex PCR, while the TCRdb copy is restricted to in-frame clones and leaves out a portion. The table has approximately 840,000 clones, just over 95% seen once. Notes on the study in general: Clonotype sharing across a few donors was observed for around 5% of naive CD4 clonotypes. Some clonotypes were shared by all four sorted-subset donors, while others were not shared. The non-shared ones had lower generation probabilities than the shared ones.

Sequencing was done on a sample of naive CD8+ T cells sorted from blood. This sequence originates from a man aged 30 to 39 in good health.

The CDR3 DNA is TGTGCCAGCAGCTTGTCGGGGGTCTCCTACAATGAGCAGTTCTTC. Amino acids: CASSLSGVSYNEQFF. The J gene is TRBJ2-1, the V gene TRBV5-4; D perhaps matches TRBD2 (6 bases). Trimming removed 1 base at V and 0 bases at J, with 8 bases between. The CDR3 sequence is 15 residues long. Germline CDR1 reads SGHNT; CDR2 reads YYREEE (reference sequence).